These 28 T cell receptor beta chains share one sample of origin, sequenced in a study of T cells in tuberculosis (dated by TCRdb to 2017 to 2018). The library was made by the immunoSEQ multiplex PCR assay. In its TCRdb copy, this immuneACCESS table keeps in-frame sequences only and misses some clones. Where compared with another copy, unresolved V genes explain less than half of these, and the others have no known cause. The sample table records roughly 35,000 clones; roughly 92% of these occur just once. The top ten hold roughly 7.2% of the sample. The source material was PBMCs. These receptors all stem from a donor between 10 and 29 years old with latent tuberculosis or without tuberculosis infection.

Turning to this clone: Mismatch with germline at one junction end may stem from a read error. V is TRBV6-1 and J is TRBJ1-1, with 8 bases aligning to TRBD1. In germline, CDR1 is MNHNS, CDR2 SASEGT. This CDR3 is 13 amino acids long. The CDR3, as DNA: TGTGCCAGCAGTGACAGGGGGCCGCCCTTTTCTCTCTTT. Translated, it gives CASSDRGPPFSLF.

The V gene is TRBV19, the J gene TRBJ2-7; tentatively, D is TRBD1 (5 bases). This CDR3 comprises 14 residues. Germline assignment: CDR1 LNHDA and CDR2 SQIVND (reference sequence). V lost 4 bases and J 2 bases, leaving 12 bases between the germline ends. This chain's CDR3 is CASSKATGTYEQYF. The DNA for the CDR3 is TGTGCCAGTAGTAAGGCTACAGGTACCTACGAGCAGTACTTC.

Here the CDR3 reads CASSEAIGGLYSGANVLTF. In DNA form, the CDR3 reads TGTGCCAGCAGTGAAGCGATAGGCGGTCTCTACTCTGGGGCCAACGTCCTGACTTTC. This chain joins TRBV2 and TRBJ2-6, with unresolved D. Trimming pared 0 bases from V and 0 bases from J, leaving 15 bases between. The CDR3 is made up of 19 amino acids. Germline V gives CDR1 SNHLY, CDR2 FYNNEI.

The J gene is TRBJ1-1, the V gene TRBV6-5; D remains unclear. V lost 2 bases and J lost 3, with 7 bases in between. The CDR3 extends over 13 amino acids. Germline assignment: CDR1 MNHEY and CDR2 SVGAGI. The CDR3 DNA follows: TGTGCCAGCAGTTACCTTCTCGACACTGAAGCTTTCTTT. It specifies CASSYLLDTEAFF.

This clone came up a few times. The chain joins TRBV6-1 to TRBJ1-2; D remains ambiguous. This CDR3 comprises 12 residues. The V and J ends lost 2 bases and 4 bases respectively, with 5 bases between them. Germline V gene data show CDR1 as MNHNS and CDR2 as SASEGT. This CDR3 reads CASSEFVYGYTF. The CDR3, as DNA: TGTGCCAGCAGTGAATTCGTCTATGGCTACACCTTC.

The chain recombines TRBV5-1 with TRBJ2-3; 10 nucleotides line up with TRBD2. J was trimmed by 3 bases and V by 4 bases; bases with no gene match: 5. The CDR3 length is 15 residues. CDR1 is SGHRS and CDR2 is YFSETQ in the germline V gene. The DNA for the CDR3 is TGCGCCAGCAGCATAGCGGGGGGAAATACAGATACGCAGTATTTT. This sequence encodes CASSIAGGNTDTQYF.

The genes are TRBV5-6 and TRBJ2-3; 8 bases agree with TRBD2. Germline V lookup: CDR1 SGHDT, CDR2 YYEEEE. This CDR3 contains 17 residues. Trimming took 6 bases from V and 2 from J; bases not matched to a gene: 14. The DNA of the CDR3 is TGTGCCAGCAACCATTTAATGCGGGGGGCCCTCACAGATACGCAGTATTTT. This encodes CASNHLMRGALTDTQYF.

V usage is TRBV19 and J usage is TRBJ2-2, with a tentative D call TRBD1 (5 bases). The CDR3 has 12 amino acids. Trimming left V 8 bases short and J 4 bases short, with 8 bases between. CDR1 and CDR2 (germline): LNHDA, SQIVND (reference sequence). CDR3 sequence (DNA): TGTGCCAGTTCGCAGGGCACCGGGGAGCTGTTTTTT. Protein: CASSQGTGELFF.

Regarding this clone: The junction departs from germline at one end; a sequencing error may be responsible. This chain connects TRBV28 to TRBJ1-5, with D perhaps matching TRBD1 (5 bases). The germline V gene encodes CDR1 MDHEN and CDR2 SYDVKM. The CDR3 spans 12 residues. CDR3 nucleotide sequence: TGTGCCAGCAACCTCGACAGCCGACCCAAGTATTTT. This sequence encodes CASNLDSRPKYF.

CDR3 sequence: CASTDLRGGGNQPQHF. CDR3 sequence (DNA): TGTGCCAGCACTGACCTTCGTGGGGGCGGCAATCAGCCCCAGCATTTT. This chain uses TRBV6-1 with TRBJ1-5; tentative D call: TRBD1 (6 bases). V was trimmed by 7 bases and J by 2 bases, leaving 18 bases between them. The CDR3 contains 16 residues. Germline assignment: CDR1 MNHNS and CDR2 SASEGT.

DNA for the CDR3: TGTGCCAGTAGTATAGGGACAGGGGCTGAAGCTTTCTTT. Protein sequence: CASSIGTGAEAFF. The chain is built from TRBV19 and TRBJ1-1; 9 bases agree with TRBD1. The CDR3 sequence is 13 residues long. Per the germline V gene, CDR1 is LNHDA and CDR2 is SQIVND (reference sequence). V was clipped by 1 base and J by 6 bases; unmatched bases: 0.

This clone was detected a few times. The chain employs TRBV19 and TRBJ1-5; D call uncertain. CDR3 length equals 15 residues. In germline, CDR1 is LNHDA, CDR2 SQIVND (reference sequence). V was trimmed by 10 bases and J by 1 base, leaving 17 bases between them. The CDR3 spells CATKDRVRSNQPQHF. CDR3 bases: TGTGCCACCAAAGACCGGGTCCGGAGCAATCAGCCCCAGCATTTT.

The count of this clone is one. The chain recombines TRBV5-1 with TRBJ2-7; 8 bases are a match to TRBD1. The CDR3 is made up of 15 amino acids. Germline CDR1 is SGHRS and CDR2 is YFSETQ. V was pared by 4 bases and J by 2 bases, with 8 bases of the junction left unmatched. The CDR3 DNA reads TGCGCCAGCAGCCCCCTTGGACAGGGACCCTACGAGCAGTACTTC. Its translation: CASSPLGQGPYEQYF. Together with reference TRBV5-1 and TRBJ2-7, the CDR3 gives the full variable domain: KAGVTQTPRYLIKTRGQQVTLSCSPISGHRSVSWYQQTPGQGLQFLFEYFSETQRNKGNFPGRFSGRQFSNSRSEMNVSTLELGDSALYLCASSPLGQGPYEQYFGPGTRLTVT.

The chain is built from TRBV9 and TRBJ2-1, with D possibly TRBD1 on 5 matching bases. Germline V gene sequence: CDR1 SGDLS, CDR2 YYNGEE. Trimming removed 4 bases at V and 0 bases at J, with 11 bases between. The CDR3 is 15 residues long. The CDR3 loop reads CASSLHRSSYNEQFF. CDR3 bases: TGTGCCAGCAGCCTTCACAGGAGCTCCTACAATGAGCAGTTCTTC.

The V and J genes are TRBV5-1 and TRBJ1-5; D ambiguous. The germline V gene has CDR1 SGHRS and CDR2 YFSETQ. This CDR3 has 13 residues. V lost 4 bases and J lost 1, with 6 bases in between. CDR3 region: CASSPSSNQPQHF. The DNA for the CDR3 is TGCGCCAGCAGCCCGTCCAGCAATCAGCCCCAGCATTTT.

The rearrangement uses TRBV10-2 and TRBJ2-1, with 7 bases identical to TRBD2. CDR1 is WSHSY, CDR2 SAAADI, per germline. V lost 4 bases, J lost 15 bases, and 12 bases stayed unmatched. The CDR3 covers 13 residues. CDR3 in DNA: TGCGCCAGCAGTGCCCTCGGACTAGAGGGGTTGTTCTTC. Protein sequence: CASSALGLEGLFF.

V gene TRBV19 combines with J gene TRBJ1-1, with TRBD1 identical over 7 bases. Losses at the gene ends were 7 bases for V and 4 bases for J; bases not matched to a gene: 6. Per the germline V gene, CDR1 is LNHDA and CDR2 is SQIVND (reference sequence). The CDR3 loop spans 13 amino acids. The chain's CDR3 is CASMNRGITEAFF. CDR3 coding DNA: TGTGCCAGTATGAACAGGGGTATCACTGAAGCTTTCTTT.

V usage is TRBV5-1 and J usage is TRBJ2-1, with a weak D call TRBD2 (5 bases). Germline V gene lookup returns CDR1 SGHRS and CDR2 YFSETQ. Trimming pared 0 bases from V and 5 bases from J, leaving 12 bases between. CDR3 length: 15 residues. CDR3 nucleotide sequence: TGCGCCAGCAGCTTGGGAGGGCGCAATAACAATGAGCAGTTCTTC. Amino acids: CASSLGGRNNNEQFF. The full variable domain, rest sourced from reference TRBV5-1 and TRBJ2-1, is KAGVTQTPRYLIKTRGQQVTLSCSPISGHRSVSWYQQTPGQGLQFLFEYFSETQRNKGNFPGRFSGRQFSNSRSEMNVSTLELGDSALYLCASSLGGRNNNEQFFGPGTRLTVL.

The chain links TRBV5-1 to TRBJ2-7; 9 nucleotides agree with TRBD1. CDR1 and CDR2 (germline): SGHRS, YFSETQ. This CDR3 contains 14 residues. Unmatched junction bases numbered 5, after V lost 1 base and J lost 6 bases. The CDR3 spells CASSLKGQGGEQYF. The CDR3 bases are TGCGCCAGCAGCTTGAAGGGACAGGGTGGCGAGCAGTACTTC.

This clone came up once. The rearrangement joins TRBV6-5 to TRBJ1-1, with D tentatively TRBD1 (5 bases). Germline V lookup: CDR1 MNHEY, CDR2 SVGAGI. Trimming stripped 2 bases from V and 4 bases from J, with 14 bases between. This CDR3 has 15 amino acids. CDR3 DNA sequence: TGTGCCAGCAGTTACCGGGCAGGGTCGATCACTGAAGCTTTCTTT. Its protein product is CASSYRAGSITEAFF.

This chain connects TRBV19 to TRBJ1-2, with 7 bases aligning to TRBD1. The CDR3 has 13 residues. Germline lookup yields CDR1 LNHDA and CDR2 SQIVND (reference sequence). With 7 bases clipped from V and 6 bases from J, the junction kept 8 bases outside the gene matches. CDR3 DNA: TGTGCCAGTAAAGACAGGGAGAAGGATGGCTACACCTTC. This sequence encodes CASKDREKDGYTF. The full variable domain, completed using reference TRBV19 and TRBJ1-2, is DGGITQSPKYLFRKEGQNVTLSCEQNLNHDAMYWYRQDPGQGLRLIYYSQIVNDFQKGDIAEGYSVSREKKESFPLTVTSAQKNPTAFYLCASKDREKDGYTFGSGTRLTVV.

The chain has TRBV19 and TRBJ2-2, with 10 nucleotides matching TRBD1. The germline V gene encodes CDR1 LNHDA and CDR2 SQIVND (reference sequence). V trimming: 4 bases; J trimming: 4 bases; junction bases outside the gene matches: 0. This CDR3 region has 14 residues. Written as DNA, the CDR3 is TGTGCCAGTAGTAGGGACAGGGGCACCGGGGAGCTGTTTTTT. This encodes CASSRDRGTGELFF.

In DNA form, the CDR3 reads TGTGCCAGCAGTCGAGACAGGGAGAGGAGTTACGAGCAGTACTTC. As protein: CASSRDRERSYEQYF. The chain links TRBV6-5 to TRBJ2-7; 7 bases match TRBD1. From germline, CDR1 is MNHEY and CDR2 SVGAGI. Trimming at V came to 5 bases and at J to 4 bases, leaving 11 bases not matched to a gene. The CDR3 has 15 residues.

The J gene is TRBJ1-1, the V gene TRBV6-6; 7 positions match TRBD1. CDR3 length: 15 amino acids. V lost 6 bases, J lost 0 bases, and 7 bases stayed unmatched. CDR1 MNHNY and CDR2 SVGAGI come from the germline V gene (reference sequence). CDR3 loop: CASSHRQGVNTEAFF. Here the CDR3 DNA reads TGTGCCAGCAGCCATCGACAGGGTGTGAACACTGAAGCTTTCTTT.

The chain is built from TRBV2 and TRBJ2-3; possibly TRBD2 for D (5 bases). The germline V gene encodes CDR1 SNHLY and CDR2 FYNNEI. The V end lost 2 bases, the J end lost 0 bases, and 12 bases lay between the germline ends. The CDR3 spans 16 residues. CDR3 amino acids: CASSELAATSTDTQYF. In nucleotides, the CDR3 is TGTGCCAGCAGTGAACTAGCCGCCACTAGCACAGATACGCAGTATTTT.

This sequence joins TRBV15 and TRBJ1-1; D unresolved. Germline CDR1 and CDR2: LNHNV and YYDKDF (reference sequence). Trimming pared 0 bases from V and 2 bases from J, leaving 13 bases between. The CDR3 sequence is 16 residues long. The CDR3 region has the DNA TGTGCCACCAGCAGAGATCGCAGTGGTCCAAACACTGAAGCTTTCTTT. Amino acid sequence: CATSRDRSGPNTEAFF.

The V and J genes are TRBV5-6 and TRBJ1-2, with 8 positions matching TRBD1. The CDR3 totals 14 residues. Trimming removed 4 bases from V and 3 bases from J; junction bases left unmatched: 5. Germline-derived CDR1 and CDR2 are SGHDT and YYEEEE. The CDR3 region has the DNA TGTGCCAGCAGCCTTCTGACAGGGGACTATGGCTACACCTTC. This sequence encodes CASSLLTGDYGYTF.

This clone was detected only once. This chain joins TRBV7-9 and TRBJ1-6; D unresolved. Trimming removed 1 base at V and 5 bases at J, with 6 bases between. Per germline, CDR1 SEHNR and CDR2 FQNEAQ (reference sequence). The CDR3 totals 14 residues. CDR3 nucleotides: TGTGCCAGCAGCTTAGGAACAGATAATTCACCCCTCCACTTT. Its translation is CASSLGTDNSPLHF.